These 7 T cell receptor beta chains came from one sample sequenced in a study of response to subunit inactivated influenza vaccine. TCRdb fed the RT-PCR reads into MiXCR, producing one record per CDR3 protein. The profile shows roughly 630,000 distinct CDR3 sequences, around 15% of them singletons. Sequencing used PBMCs from blood, obtained about 14 days before vaccination. The source is a man between 50 and 59 years old who received an inactivated influenza vaccine.

J is TRBJ2-2 and V is TRBV3-1; D gene ambiguous. V was trimmed by 3 bases and J by 8 bases, leaving 10 bases between them. Per the germline V gene, CDR1 is LGHDT and CDR2 is YNNKEL (reference sequence). There are 13 residues in the CDR3. The DNA of the CDR3 is TGTGCCAGCAGCCAGGGATTTGGGGGGGAGCTGTTTTTT. Translating gives CASSQGFGGELFF.

V usage is TRBV20-1 and J usage is TRBJ2-7; 11 nucleotides agree with TRBD2. Germline V lookup: CDR1 DFQATT, CDR2 SNEGSKA (reference sequence). This CDR3 is built from 14 residues. After removal of 6 bases from V and 0 bases from J, the junction contained 4 bases not matched to a gene. For the CDR3, the DNA is TGCAGTGCATTAGCGGGAGGGCTCTCCTACGAGCAGTACTTC. This codes for CSALAGGLSYEQYF.

This clonotype was detected ten times or more. The V gene is TRBV6-2 or TRBV6-3, the J gene TRBJ2-3; the D gene is possibly TRBD2 (6 bases). Trimming left V 4 bases short and J 4 bases short, with 9 bases between. Germline loops: CDR1 MNHEY, CDR2 SVGEGT. The CDR3 has 13 residues. CDR3: CASSFGRADTQYF. CDR3 nucleotide sequence: TGTGCCAGCAGTTTCGGGAGAGCAGATACGCAGTATTTT.

The V and J genes are TRBV20-1 and TRBJ2-1, with D possibly TRBD2 on 5 matching bases. The CDR3 extends over 16 amino acids. Trimming shortened V by 0 bases and J by 0 bases, and 12 bases separated the two germline ends. Germline CDR1 DFQATT, CDR2 SNEGSKA (reference sequence). The CDR3 bases are TGCAGTGCTAGAGATAAGGACTGGAGCTCCTACAATGAGCAGTTCTTC. Translating it yields CSARDKDWSSYNEQFF.

This clonotype turned up a few times. This chain connects TRBV2 to TRBJ1-2; no reliable D call. V was pared by 3 bases and J by 4 bases, with 9 bases between. Germline lookup yields CDR1 SNHLY and CDR2 FYNNEI. This CDR3 is 13 amino acids long. The CDR3 loop is CASSERGPYGYTF. DNA of the CDR3: TGTGCCAGCAGTGAGAGAGGGCCCTATGGCTACACCTTC.

This clonotype showed up just a few times. The chain is built from TRBV15 and TRBJ2-1; D unresolved. The CDR3 runs to 13 residues. V lost 4 bases and J lost 6, with 10 bases in between. Germline V gene lookup returns CDR1 LNHNV and CDR2 YYDKDF (reference sequence). CDR3 residues: CATSIVGPNEQFF. DNA for the CDR3: TGTGCCACCAGCATTGTAGGACCCAATGAGCAGTTCTTC.

There are a few counts of this clonotype. The chain employs TRBV20-1 and TRBJ2-5; D ambiguous. The V gene lost 3 bases and the J gene lost 7 bases, with 21 bases spanning the gap. This CDR3 is built from 15 residues. Germline CDR1 reads DFQATT; CDR2 reads SNEGSKA (reference sequence). The CDR3 protein is CSARPGLNGAGTQYF. In nucleotides, the CDR3 is TGCAGTGCTAGGCCGGGCCTAAACGGTGCCGGGACCCAGTACTTC.